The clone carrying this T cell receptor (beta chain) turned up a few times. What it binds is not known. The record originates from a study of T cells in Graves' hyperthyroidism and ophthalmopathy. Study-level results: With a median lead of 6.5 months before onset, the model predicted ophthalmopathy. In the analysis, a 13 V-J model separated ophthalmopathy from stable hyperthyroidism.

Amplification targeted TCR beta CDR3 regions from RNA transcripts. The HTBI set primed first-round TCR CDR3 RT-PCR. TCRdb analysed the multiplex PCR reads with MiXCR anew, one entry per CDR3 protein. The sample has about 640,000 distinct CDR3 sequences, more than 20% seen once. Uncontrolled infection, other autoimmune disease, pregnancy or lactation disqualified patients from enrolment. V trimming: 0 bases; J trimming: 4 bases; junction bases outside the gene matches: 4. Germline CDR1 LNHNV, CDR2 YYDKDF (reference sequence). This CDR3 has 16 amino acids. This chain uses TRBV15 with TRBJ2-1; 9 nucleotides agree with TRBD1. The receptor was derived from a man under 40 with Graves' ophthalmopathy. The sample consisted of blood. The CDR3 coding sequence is TGTGCCACCAGCAGAGATTTGGGACAGGGATACAATGAGCAGTTCTTC. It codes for CATSRDLGQGYNEQFF. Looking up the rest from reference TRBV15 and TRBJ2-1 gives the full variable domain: DAMVIQNPRYQVTQFGKPVTLSCSQTLNHNVMYWYQQKSSQAPKLLFHYYDKDFNNEADTPDNFQSRRPNTSFCFLDIRSPGLGDTAMYLCATSRDLGQGYNEQFFGPGTRLTVL.